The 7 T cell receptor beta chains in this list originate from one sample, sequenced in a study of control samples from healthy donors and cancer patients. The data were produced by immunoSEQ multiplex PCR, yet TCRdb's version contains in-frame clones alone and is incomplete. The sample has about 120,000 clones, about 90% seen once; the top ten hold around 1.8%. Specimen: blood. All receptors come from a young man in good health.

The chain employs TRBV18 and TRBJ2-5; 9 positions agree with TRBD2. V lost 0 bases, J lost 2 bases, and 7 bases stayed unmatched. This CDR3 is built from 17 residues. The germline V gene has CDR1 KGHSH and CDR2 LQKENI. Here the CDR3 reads CASSPPSPSGIQETQYF. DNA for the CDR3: TGTGCCAGCTCACCACCGTCGCCTAGCGGGATACAAGAGACCCAGTACTTC.

The CDR3 DNA is TGTGCCAGCAGTCCAACGGGAGGGCTACTGTATGAGCAGTTCTTC. Amino acid sequence: CASSPTGGLLYEQFF. V usage is TRBV27 and J usage is TRBJ2-1, with 8 nucleotides matching TRBD2. V lost 5 bases to trimming and J lost 8 bases; unmatched junction nucleotides: 11. CDR1 is MNHEY, CDR2 SMNVEV, per germline (reference sequence). This CDR3 region has 15 residues.

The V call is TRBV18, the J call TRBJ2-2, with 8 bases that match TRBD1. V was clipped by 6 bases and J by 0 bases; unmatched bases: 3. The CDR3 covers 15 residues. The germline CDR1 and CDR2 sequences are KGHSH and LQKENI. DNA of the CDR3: TGTGCCAGCTCTTTGGGACAGGCGAACACCGGGGAGCTGTTTTTT. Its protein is CASSLGQANTGELFF.

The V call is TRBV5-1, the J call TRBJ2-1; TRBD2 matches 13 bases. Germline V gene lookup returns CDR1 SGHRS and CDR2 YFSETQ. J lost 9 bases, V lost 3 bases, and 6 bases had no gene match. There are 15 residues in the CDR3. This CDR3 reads CASSWTSGSNGEQFF. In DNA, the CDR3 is TGCGCCAGCAGCTGGACTAGCGGGAGCAACGGTGAGCAGTTCTTC.

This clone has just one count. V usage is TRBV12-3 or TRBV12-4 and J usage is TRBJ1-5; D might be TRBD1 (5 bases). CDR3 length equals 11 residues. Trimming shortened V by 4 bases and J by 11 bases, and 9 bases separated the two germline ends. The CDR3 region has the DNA TGTGCCAGCAGTTCGGGACTGTCCCAGCATTTT. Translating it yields CASSSGLSQHF.

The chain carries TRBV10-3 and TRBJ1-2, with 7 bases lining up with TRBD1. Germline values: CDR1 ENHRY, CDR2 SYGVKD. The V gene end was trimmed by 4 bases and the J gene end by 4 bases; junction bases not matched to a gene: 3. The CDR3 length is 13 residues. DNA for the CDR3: TGTGCCATCAGTGGGGGACAGCCCTATGGCTACACCTTC. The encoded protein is CAISGGQPYGYTF.

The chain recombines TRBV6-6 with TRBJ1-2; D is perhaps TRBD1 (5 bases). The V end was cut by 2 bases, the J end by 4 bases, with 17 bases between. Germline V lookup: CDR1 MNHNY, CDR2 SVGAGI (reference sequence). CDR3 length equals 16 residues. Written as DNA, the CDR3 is TGTGCCAGCAGTTACCCTATGGGGGGGGAATCCTATGGCTACACCTTC. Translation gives CASSYPMGGESYGYTF.